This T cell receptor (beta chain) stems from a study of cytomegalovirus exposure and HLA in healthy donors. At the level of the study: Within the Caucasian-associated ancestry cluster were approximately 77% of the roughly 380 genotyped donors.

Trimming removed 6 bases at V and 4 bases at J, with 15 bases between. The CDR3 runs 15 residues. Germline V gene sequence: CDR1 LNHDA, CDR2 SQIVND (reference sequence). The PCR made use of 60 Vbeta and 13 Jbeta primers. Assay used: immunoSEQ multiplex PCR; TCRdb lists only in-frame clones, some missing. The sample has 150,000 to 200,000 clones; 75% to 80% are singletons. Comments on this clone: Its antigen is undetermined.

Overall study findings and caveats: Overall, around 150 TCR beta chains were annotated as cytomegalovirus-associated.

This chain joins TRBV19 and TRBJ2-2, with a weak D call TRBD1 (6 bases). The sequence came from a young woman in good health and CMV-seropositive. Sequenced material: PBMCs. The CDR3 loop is CASRPKGGGTGELFF. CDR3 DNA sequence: TGTGCCAGTAGGCCCAAAGGGGGTGGCACCGGGGAGCTGTTTTTT.